This T cell receptor (beta chain) is drawn from a study of T cells in Graves' hyperthyroidism and ophthalmopathy. Trimming cost V 0 bases and J 0 bases, with 6 bases left between them. Germline V gene lookup returns CDR1 SGHRS and CDR2 YFSETQ. The CDR3 spans 15 residues. The study included ophthalmopathy patients with Clinical Activity Score at least 3, NOSPECS grade at least 4 and duration under 3 months. Exclusion followed for patients with uncontrolled infection, other autoimmune disease, pregnancy or lactation. Orbital computed tomography, thyroid ultrasound, serum thyroxine and TRAb, and clinical symptoms together informed the diagnoses. Amplified TCR beta CDR3 regions came from RNA transcripts. In the first-round RT-PCR of the TCR CDR3, the HTBI primer set was used. One entry per CDR3 protein, called by TCRdb with MiXCR from the multiplex PCR reads. The table shows around 610,000 distinct CDR3 sequences, with under 15% occurring only once.

Sequencing was carried out using blood. The receptor comes from a woman between 35 and 50 years old with Graves' ophthalmopathy. The chain recombines TRBV5-1 with TRBJ2-2, with D unresolved. This chain's CDR3 is CASSLELANTGELFF. DNA for the CDR3: TGCGCCAGCAGCTTGGAATTGGCGAACACCGGGGAGCTGTTTTTT.